The rows below give T cell receptor beta chains drawn from one sample of a study of low-dose radiotherapy and immunotherapy resistance in tumors. TCRdb passed the reads through MiXCR, listing each CDR3 protein once. This sample carries roughly 60,000 distinct CDR3 sequences, approximately 25% of them seen once, and the ten largest clones take 5.7%. This specimen consisted of PBMCs, obtained before treatment. The receptors derive from a male donor with prostate cancer. Each CDR3 is given with its conserved first and last residue. A D gene is named only where the DNA matches it firmly. Clone sizes are given selectively: once, few, many, or a class where the clone is expanded.

clone_size j_call d_call v_call cdr3_aa cdr3_nt
. TRBJ2-7 . TRBV20-1 CSAPSQDGSTYEQYF TGCAGTGCCCCCAGCCAAGACGGATCAACCTACGAGCAGTACTTC
many TRBJ2-5 . TRBV28 CASSLLNQAQYF TGTGCCAGCAGTTTGCTTAACCAGGCCCAGTACTTC
. TRBJ2-3 . TRBV7-3 CASSLSGLPGDTQYF TGTGCCAGCAGCCTCTCCGGGCTTCCCGGGGATACGCAGTATTTT
many TRBJ1-1 . TRBV19 CASSIIPNTEAFF TGTGCCAGTAGTATAATTCCGAACACTGAAGCTTTCTTT
many TRBJ1-5 TRBD1 TRBV2 CASGTGWNQPQHF TGTGCCAGCGGGACAGGGTGGAATCAGCCCCAGCATTTT
. TRBJ2-7 TRBD1 TRBV4-1 CASSGAGTAYEQYF TGCGCCAGCAGCGGCGCCGGGACAGCCTACGAGCAGTACTTC
many TRBJ2-2 TRBD2 TRBV20-1 CSALSGGNTGELFF TGCAGTGCTCTTAGCGGGGGGAACACCGGGGAGCTGTTTTTT
. TRBJ2-4 TRBD2 TRBV12-5 CASGTLAGLTKNIQYF TGTGCTAGTGGAACACTAGCGGGGTTAACCAAAAACATTCAGTACTTC
many TRBJ2-3 TRBD2 TRBV5-1 CASSLAPSASGATDTQYF TGCGCCAGCAGCTTGGCGCCGTCCGCTAGCGGGGCCACAGATACGCAGTATTTT
. TRBJ1-2 . TRBV6-2/TRBV6-3 CASRSGGEGLMSYGYTF TGTGCCAGCAGATCCGGGGGAGAAGGTTTGATGAGCTATGGCTACACCTTC
many TRBJ1-1 TRBD1 TRBV6-2/TRBV6-3 CASSPRTGNTEAFF TGTGCCAGCAGTCCCCGGACAGGGAACACTGAAGCTTTCTTT
many TRBJ2-7 . TRBV4-1 CASSQGGGNSYEQYF TGCGCCAGCAGCCAAGGCGGGGGCAACTCCTACGAGCAGTACTTC
many TRBJ2-1 . TRBV27 CATHGESEQFF TGTGCCACCCACGGAGAGTCTGAGCAGTTCTTC
many TRBJ2-1 TRBD2 TRBV29-1 CSVGGSVAGVNNEQFF TGCAGCGTTGGGGGGTCGGTAGCGGGAGTGAACAATGAGCAGTTCTTC
many TRBJ2-1 . TRBV14 CASSQDLRSEQFF TGTGCCAGCAGCCAAGATTTAAGGAGTGAGCAGTTCTTC
. TRBJ1-2 . TRBV18 CASSPTGTSYGYTF TGTGCCAGCTCACCAACAGGGACCTCCTATGGCTACACCTTC
. TRBJ2-5 TRBD1 TRBV28 CASRLDRVGQTQYF TGTGCCAGCAGACTCGACAGGGTCGGTCAGACCCAGTACTTC
. TRBJ1-1 . TRBV6-6 CASTRGRGLNTEAFF TGTGCCAGCACCCGAGGGAGGGGGTTGAACACTGAAGCTTTCTTT
. TRBJ1-2 . TRBV20-1 CSARDRAGSNGYTF TGCAGTGCTAGAGATCGGGCAGGGTCAAATGGCTACACCTTC
many TRBJ2-7 TRBD1 TRBV28 CASSSTGQGLYEQYF TGTGCCAGCAGTTCGACGGGACAGGGTCTCTACGAGCAGTACTTC
many TRBJ2-1 . TRBV2 CASRELNSYNEQFF TGTGCCAGCAGGGAACTTAACAGCTACAATGAGCAGTTCTTC
. TRBJ2-3 TRBD2 TRBV29-1 CSVEGLTSGSTDTQYF TGCAGCGTTGAAGGTTTAACTAGCGGAAGCACAGATACGCAGTATTTT
many TRBJ2-1 . TRBV29-1 CSVENGYREQFF TGCAGCGTTGAAAACGGTTATCGGGAGCAGTTCTTC
many TRBJ2-7 TRBD2 TRBV12-3/TRBV12-4 CASGERGAYEQYF TGTGCCAGCGGGGAGCGGGGGGCCTACGAGCAGTACTTC
few TRBJ2-1 TRBD1 TRBV2 CASLTDRGYNEQFF TGTGCCAGCCTAACGGACAGGGGATACAATGAGCAGTTCTTC
many TRBJ1-5 TRBD1 TRBV6-1 CASSARTGAVSQPQHF TGTGCCAGCAGTGCACGGACAGGGGCCGTTTCCCAGCCCCAGCATTTT
many TRBJ2-7 TRBD1 TRBV29-1 CSVGQGAVEQYF TGCAGCGTAGGACAGGGGGCGGTCGAGCAGTACTTC
many TRBJ2-1 TRBD1 TRBV10-3 CAIGQEGSYNEQFF TGTGCCATCGGACAGGAAGGGTCCTACAATGAGCAGTTCTTC
. TRBJ1-2 . TRBV6-2/TRBV6-3 CASSVQGGGYTF TGTGCCAGCAGTGTACAGGGTGGAGGCTACACCTTC
few TRBJ1-6 . TRBV25-1 CASTGQGDLSLHF TGTGCCAGCACAGGGCAGGGAGACTTATCCCTCCACTTT
many TRBJ2-7 . TRBV29-1 CSVGPRAGGGYEQYF TGCAGCGTGGGGCCTAGAGCAGGGGGAGGCTACGAGCAGTACTTC
many TRBJ1-1 . TRBV5-1 CASSLEGGRTEAFF TGCGCCAGCAGCTTGGAAGGGGGAAGGACTGAAGCTTTCTTT
. TRBJ2-1 . TRBV5-1 CASSFRVGSYNEQFF TGCGCCAGCAGCTTTAGGGTGGGCTCCTACAATGAGCAGTTCTTC
many TRBJ2-3 . TRBV5-6 CASSLVGRGRYVTQYF TGTGCCAGCAGCTTGGTGGGGCGGGGGCGATACGTTACGCAGTATTTT
few TRBJ1-5 . TRBV12-5 CASGHNGQPQHF TGTGCTAGTGGTCATAACGGTCAGCCCCAGCATTTT
. TRBJ2-7 TRBD2 TRBV19 CASSFGTSGGLYEQYF TGTGCCAGTAGCTTCGGGACTAGCGGGGGGCTCTACGAGCAGTACTTC
many TRBJ1-6 TRBD1 TRBV2 CASTRDSPANSPLHF TGTGCCAGCACCCGGGACAGCCCTGCCAATTCACCCCTCCACTTT
many TRBJ1-4 TRBD1 TRBV29-1 CSVDIGQGEKLFF TGCAGCGTGGACATTGGACAGGGAGAAAAACTGTTTTTT
few TRBJ2-3 . TRBV29-1 CSAQQDTQYF TGCAGCGCCCAACAGGATACGCAGTATTTT
. TRBJ2-1 TRBD2 TRBV24-1 CATRGGGSASYNEQFF TGTGCCACCAGAGGAGGCGGGAGCGCCTCCTACAATGAGCAGTTCTTC